This entry is about one T cell receptor (beta chain). Its antigen is currently unknown. The sample belongs to a study of shared clonotypes between healthy human individuals. Study as a whole: Donors had three CD4 naive, three CD4 memory, two CD8 naive and one CD8 memory plate apiece. The study, taken as a whole, reports: On the whole, naive subsets had larger estimated richness than memory subsets had.

The CDR3 length is 15 residues. V dropped 3 bases and J dropped 3 bases, with 14 bases sitting between them. Germline V lookup: CDR1 SGHDN, CDR2 FVKESK. This table comes from immunoSEQ multiplex PCR, and its TCRdb copy is limited to in-frame clones, with some not included. The repertoire holds roughly 1,600,000 clones, about 98.5% seen once, with about 0.4% in the top ten. V and J are TRBV14 and TRBJ1-1; tentative D call: TRBD1 (5 bases). Sequenced material: naive CD4+ T cells sorted from blood. Noted subset: CD45RA+ positively selected. This TCR was sampled from a man aged 25-45 years in good health. The CDR3 spells CASSQVTGGDTEAFF. The CDR3 DNA sequence: TGTGCCAGCAGCCAGGTTACGGGGGGTGACACTGAAGCTTTCTTT.